The 3 T cell receptor beta chains reported below all come from one sample, sequenced in a study of blood T cell repertoires in COVID-19. TCRdb's table, derived via immunoSEQ multiplex PCR, lists solely in-frame clones and lacks some. The table lists roughly 190,000 clones, 85% to 90% of them singletons. Sequencing was carried out using peripheral blood. The receptors originated from a man aged 35-49 years with active or convalescent COVID-19.

The V gene is TRBV29-1, the J gene TRBJ1-2, with 10 bases lining up with TRBD1. V trimming: 2 bases; J trimming: 4 bases; junction bases outside the gene matches: 7. CDR1 is SQVTM and CDR2 is ANQGSEA in the germline V gene. The CDR3 is 15 amino acids. The CDR3 reads CSVEKRQGAAYGYTF. DNA of the CDR3: TGCAGCGTTGAAAAACGACAGGGGGCGGCCTATGGCTACACCTTC.

The genes are TRBV18 and TRBJ2-7; TRBD1 matches 7 bases. J gave up 0 bases and V 3 bases, and 8 bases lay outside the gene matches. Germline V gives CDR1 KGHSH, CDR2 LQKENI. There are 16 residues in the CDR3. The CDR3 DNA sequence: TGTGCCAGCTCACCCTCGCTGCAGGGGGTCTCCTACGAGCAGTACTTC. It yields the protein CASSPSLQGVSYEQYF.

This clone occurred once. The rearrangement uses TRBV5-4 and TRBJ2-2; possibly TRBD2 for D (6 bases). Trimming removed 0 bases at V and 0 bases at J, with 9 bases between. Germline V CDR1 and CDR2: SGHNT, YYREEE (reference sequence). The CDR3 totals 16 residues. CDR3: CASSLGRGANTGELFF. As DNA, the CDR3 is TGTGCCAGCAGCTTGGGGAGGGGAGCGAACACCGGGGAGCTGTTTTTT.